A selection of T cell receptor beta chains follows, all from one sample in a study of cytomegalovirus exposure and HLA in healthy donors. This table comes from immunoSEQ multiplex PCR, and its TCRdb copy is limited to in-frame clones, with some not included. The sample contains about 100,000 clones, roughly 69% of which appear only once. The sequenced sample consisted of PBMCs. The origin of the receptors is a man aged 45-65 years in good health and CMV-seropositive. The CDR3 runs from the conserved cysteine through the conserved F or W. Each record gives: CDR3 DNA, CDR3 protein, V gene, D gene, J gene, clone size. A D gene is named only where the DNA matches it firmly. Some rows mark clone size as missing; the rest say once, few, many or name a class of expanded clone.

cdr3_nt: TGTGCCAGCAGCTTTAGCGGGGAAGAGACCCAGTACTTC; cdr3_aa: CASSFSGEETQYF; v_call: TRBV5-6; d_call: TRBD2; j_call: TRBJ2-5; clone_size: once
cdr3_nt: TGTGCCAGCAGCCTGGGGGCACTTGGGGCCAACGTCCTGACTTTC; cdr3_aa: CASSLGALGANVLTF; v_call: TRBV14; d_call: NA; j_call: TRBJ2-6; clone_size: NA
cdr3_nt: TGTGCCAACAGTTACGATGACAACCCCTCCTACGAGCAGTACTTC; cdr3_aa: CANSYDDNPSYEQYF; v_call: TRBV6-5; d_call: NA; j_call: TRBJ2-7; clone_size: NA
cdr3_nt: TGCAGTGCTAGAGGGGACAATGGCTACACCTTC; cdr3_aa: CSARGDNGYTF; v_call: TRBV20-1; d_call: NA; j_call: TRBJ1-2; clone_size: NA
cdr3_nt: TGTGCCACCAGCAATTTTGGGTCAGGGGCCGCGGATACGCAGTATTTT; cdr3_aa: CATSNFGSGAADTQYF; v_call: TRBV15; d_call: NA; j_call: TRBJ2-3; clone_size: once
cdr3_nt: TGTGCCAGCAGTCGGCCCTTGGACAGGGGTCCTGAAGCTTTCTTT; cdr3_aa: CASSRPLDRGPEAFF; v_call: TRBV5-4; d_call: TRBD1; j_call: TRBJ1-1; clone_size: NA
cdr3_nt: TGTGCCAGCACCTACTCCTTACAGGGGAACTACGAGCAGTACTTC; cdr3_aa: CASTYSLQGNYEQYF; v_call: TRBV6-6; d_call: TRBD1; j_call: TRBJ2-7; clone_size: NA
cdr3_nt: TGTGCCAGCAGGTTACTAGCGGGGGACTACAATGAGCAGTTCTTC; cdr3_aa: CASRLLAGDYNEQFF; v_call: TRBV6-1; d_call: TRBD2; j_call: TRBJ2-1; clone_size: NA
cdr3_nt: TGCGCCAGCAGCTCGTTAGGACTAGCGGGGGGCTACGAGCAGTACTTC; cdr3_aa: CASSSLGLAGGYEQYF; v_call: TRBV5-1; d_call: TRBD2; j_call: TRBJ2-7; clone_size: few
cdr3_nt: TGCGCCAGCAGCTTGTCAGGGACAGCTAACACCGGGGAGCTGTTTTTT; cdr3_aa: CASSLSGTANTGELFF; v_call: TRBV5-1; d_call: TRBD1; j_call: TRBJ2-2; clone_size: NA
cdr3_nt: TGTGCCAGCAGCCAAGATAGGGGCGGTTACACAGATACGCAGTATTTT; cdr3_aa: CASSQDRGGYTDTQYF; v_call: TRBV14; d_call: NA; j_call: TRBJ2-3; clone_size: NA
cdr3_nt: TGCGCCAGCTTTACCGGGACTAGCGGTGCGACAGATACGCAGTATTTT; cdr3_aa: CASFTGTSGATDTQYF; v_call: TRBV5-1; d_call: TRBD2; j_call: TRBJ2-3; clone_size: NA
cdr3_nt: TGTGCCAGCAGCGCTGAAGTCGCAGGGGGAACTGAAGCTTTCTTT; cdr3_aa: CASSAEVAGGTEAFF; v_call: TRBV9; d_call: TRBD1; j_call: TRBJ1-1; clone_size: few
cdr3_nt: TGTGCCAGCAGCAAGACCACTAAAGCGGAAGCATCCAAAAACATTCAGTACTTC; cdr3_aa: CASSKTTKAEASKNIQYF; v_call: TRBV21-1; d_call: NA; j_call: TRBJ2-4; clone_size: NA
cdr3_nt: TGTGCCAGCAGCCCAGACAGCTCTGGGGCCAACGTCCTGACTTTC; cdr3_aa: CASSPDSSGANVLTF; v_call: TRBV13; d_call: NA; j_call: TRBJ2-6; clone_size: NA
cdr3_nt: TGTGCCAGTAGTATAAGGTTCCAGGGGCCACCCCTCCACTTT; cdr3_aa: CASSIRFQGPPLHF; v_call: TRBV19; d_call: NA; j_call: TRBJ1-6; clone_size: NA
cdr3_nt: TGCGCCAGCAGCTTGTATAGCAATCAGCCCCAGCATTTT; cdr3_aa: CASSLYSNQPQHF; v_call: TRBV5-1; d_call: NA; j_call: TRBJ1-5; clone_size: once
cdr3_nt: TGTGCCAGCAGTATACAGGGTACAGATACGCAGTATTTT; cdr3_aa: CASSIQGTDTQYF; v_call: TRBV6-4; d_call: NA; j_call: TRBJ2-3; clone_size: NA
cdr3_nt: TGTGCCAGCAGTAACAGGGCTGGGGAGCAGTTCTTC; cdr3_aa: CASSNRAGEQFF; v_call: TRBV6-6; d_call: NA; j_call: TRBJ2-1; clone_size: few
cdr3_nt: TGTGCCAGTAGTACCTTTCGGGACAGGAACGAGCAGTACTTC; cdr3_aa: CASSTFRDRNEQYF; v_call: TRBV19; d_call: TRBD1; j_call: TRBJ2-7; clone_size: NA
cdr3_nt: TGTGCCTGGAGTCATTCCGGGACAGCTTTCAATCAGCCCCAGCATTTT; cdr3_aa: CAWSHSGTAFNQPQHF; v_call: TRBV30; d_call: TRBD1; j_call: TRBJ1-5; clone_size: once
cdr3_nt: TGCGCCAGCAGCGTTACTAGCCAAGAGACCCAGTACTTC; cdr3_aa: CASSVTSQETQYF; v_call: TRBV5-1; d_call: NA; j_call: TRBJ2-5; clone_size: NA
cdr3_nt: TGTGCCACCAGTGGGGCGAGATACAATGAGCAGTTCTTC; cdr3_aa: CATSGARYNEQFF; v_call: TRBV15; d_call: NA; j_call: TRBJ2-1; clone_size: NA
cdr3_nt: TGCGCCAGCAGCCAGTCCGGGACAGGGCAGATAGGCTACACCTTC; cdr3_aa: CASSQSGTGQIGYTF; v_call: TRBV5-1; d_call: TRBD1; j_call: TRBJ1-2; clone_size: NA
cdr3_nt: TGTGCCAGCAGTTCCCCGGGGGGTAATGAAAAACTGTTTTTT; cdr3_aa: CASSSPGGNEKLFF; v_call: TRBV27; d_call: NA; j_call: TRBJ1-4; clone_size: NA
cdr3_nt: TGTGCCACCAGCCCCGAAAGGGGGTTATATGGCTACACCTTC; cdr3_aa: CATSPERGLYGYTF; v_call: TRBV15; d_call: NA; j_call: TRBJ1-2; clone_size: once
cdr3_nt: TGTGCCAGCAGCTCTACTACTGCAGGGAGGAACACTAACTATGGCTACACCTTC; cdr3_aa: CASSSTTAGRNTNYGYTF; v_call: TRBV5-5; d_call: NA; j_call: TRBJ1-2; clone_size: NA
cdr3_nt: TGTGCCAGCAGCGGGGGGGGATCGGATAAAGCTTTCTTT; cdr3_aa: CASSGGGSDKAFF; v_call: TRBV5-4; d_call: NA; j_call: TRBJ1-1; clone_size: NA
cdr3_nt: TGTGCCACCAGCCCAACTAGCGGGGGTAAAAACATTCAGTACTTC; cdr3_aa: CATSPTSGGKNIQYF; v_call: TRBV15; d_call: TRBD2; j_call: TRBJ2-4; clone_size: NA
cdr3_nt: TGTGCCAGCAGTGAAAGTCGGGACAGCTATGGCTACACCTTC; cdr3_aa: CASSESRDSYGYTF; v_call: TRBV6-1; d_call: TRBD1; j_call: TRBJ1-2; clone_size: NA
cdr3_nt: TGTGCCAGCAGCTCAGGGGTGGGAGAGACCCAGTACTTC; cdr3_aa: CASSSGVGETQYF; v_call: TRBV11-2; d_call: NA; j_call: TRBJ2-5; clone_size: NA
cdr3_nt: TGTGCCAGCAGTCCCATCGGACAGGGAAAAGGCGGGGAGCTGTTTTTT; cdr3_aa: CASSPIGQGKGGELFF; v_call: TRBV28; d_call: TRBD1; j_call: TRBJ2-2; clone_size: NA
cdr3_nt: TGCGCCAGCAGTCTTGGGACTAGCCGCACAGATACGCAGTATTTT; cdr3_aa: CASSLGTSRTDTQYF; v_call: TRBV5-1; d_call: TRBD2; j_call: TRBJ2-3; clone_size: NA
cdr3_nt: TGTGCCAGCAGTGAAGGACCCGAGGGGCCCCAGCATTTT; cdr3_aa: CASSEGPEGPQHF; v_call: TRBV2; d_call: NA; j_call: TRBJ1-5; clone_size: few
cdr3_nt: TGTGCCAGCAGGTCAGCAGGTGACACTGAAGCTTTCTTT; cdr3_aa: CASRSAGDTEAFF; v_call: TRBV2; d_call: NA; j_call: TRBJ1-1; clone_size: NA
cdr3_nt: TGTGCCAGCAGCAACAGGGCCCAAGAGACCCAGTACTTC; cdr3_aa: CASSNRAQETQYF; v_call: TRBV21-1; d_call: NA; j_call: TRBJ2-5; clone_size: many
cdr3_nt: TGTGCCACCAGCCGAGAGACAGGGCCCTACGAGCAGTACTTC; cdr3_aa: CATSRETGPYEQYF; v_call: TRBV15; d_call: TRBD1; j_call: TRBJ2-7; clone_size: NA
cdr3_nt: TGTGCCAGCAGCACCGGACTCCTCAATGAGCAGTTCTTC; cdr3_aa: CASSTGLLNEQFF; v_call: TRBV11-2; d_call: NA; j_call: TRBJ2-1; clone_size: few
cdr3_nt: TGCAGCGCCCGGGGAGGGGCCCATAACTATGGCTACACCTTC; cdr3_aa: CSARGGAHNYGYTF; v_call: TRBV29-1; d_call: NA; j_call: TRBJ1-2; clone_size: NA
cdr3_nt: TGTGCCAGCAGCCTCGACTGGGCTAGCGGGAGTCGGCCCAATGAGCAGTTCTTC; cdr3_aa: CASSLDWASGSRPNEQFF; v_call: TRBV4-2; d_call: TRBD2; j_call: TRBJ2-1; clone_size: NA
cdr3_nt: TGTGCCACCAGCAGAGACAGGGGACTGAACACTGAAGCTTTCTTT; cdr3_aa: CATSRDRGLNTEAFF; v_call: TRBV15; d_call: NA; j_call: TRBJ1-1; clone_size: NA
cdr3_nt: TGCGCCAGCAGCCAAGGCAGGACTAGCGGGGGAAACACCGGGGAGCTGTTTTTT; cdr3_aa: CASSQGRTSGGNTGELFF; v_call: TRBV4-1; d_call: TRBD2; j_call: TRBJ2-2; clone_size: NA
cdr3_nt: TGTGCCAGCAGCGGACCACAGGGGGTGGCCACTGAAGCTTTCTTT; cdr3_aa: CASSGPQGVATEAFF; v_call: TRBV9; d_call: TRBD1; j_call: TRBJ1-1; clone_size: NA
cdr3_nt: TGTGCCAGCAGCCCCCTCTTGGGGGGAAGCACAGATACGCAGTATTTT; cdr3_aa: CASSPLLGGSTDTQYF; v_call: TRBV9; d_call: NA; j_call: TRBJ2-3; clone_size: NA
cdr3_nt: TGTGCCAGCAGTTCCGGGAATCAGCCCCAGCATTTT; cdr3_aa: CASSSGNQPQHF; v_call: TRBV27; d_call: NA; j_call: TRBJ1-5; clone_size: once
cdr3_nt: TGTGCCAGCAGCACGGCGCCGGGGCGGGAGACCACAGATACGCAGTATTTT; cdr3_aa: CASSTAPGRETTDTQYF; v_call: TRBV9; d_call: TRBD2; j_call: TRBJ2-3; clone_size: few